This T cell receptor beta chain is drawn from a study of T-cell memory formation after mild COVID-19. Whole-study context: Most TCR clusters belonged to a single donor. Study-wide results and limits: The study found balanced CD4/CD8 in clones contracting day 15 to 85 and a CD4+ lean in later expanders. A second wave of clones peaked on day 37, and their SARS-CoV-2 specificity went unconfirmed.

TCRdb re-called the 5' RACE reads through MiXCR, storing one row per CDR3 protein. This table has 350,000 or so distinct CDR3 sequences, 20% to 25% appearing once. This clonotype was seen only a few times. Its antigen is as yet unknown. Germline assignment: CDR1 MGHRA and CDR2 YSYEKL. The junction had 8 bases not matched to a gene; V was cut back by 4 bases and J by 2 bases. The CDR3 has 17 residues. This rearrangement joins TRBV4-1 to TRBJ2-3; 11 bases are shared with TRBD2. The clonotype comes from a young man who had mild COVID-19 (a few samples of this study predate the infection). Cell type and time point are not known. The sequenced sample was PBMCs or a T cell subset sorted from them (not recorded which). CDR3 nucleotide sequence: TGCGCCAGCAGCCGTTCGGCGGGACTAGCGGTCACAGATACGCAGTATTTT. This encodes CASSRSAGLAVTDTQYF.